This T cell receptor (beta chain) came from a study of T cells in Graves' hyperthyroidism and ophthalmopathy. This clonotype was counted ten times or more. What it binds is not known. Study-level points and caveats: Classification by a 13 V-J model distinguished ophthalmopathy from stable hyperthyroidism. In blood, most of the thyroid clonotypes expanded above 0.001 were also present.

On the basis of clinical symptoms, serum thyroxine and TRAb, thyroid ultrasound and orbital computed tomography, diagnoses were made. This CDR3 spans 14 amino acids. CDR1 is DFQATT and CDR2 is SNEGSKA in the germline V gene (reference sequence). V was shortened by 3 bases and J by 5 bases, with 17 bases between the two germline ends. RNA transcripts provided the source from which TCR beta CDR3 regions were amplified. The HTBI set primed first-round TCR CDR3 RT-PCR. Via MiXCR, TCRdb re-called the multiplex PCR reads, giving one row per CDR3 protein. The table has a few hundred thousand distinct CDR3 sequences, 16% seen once.

This chain connects TRBV20-1 to TRBJ2-7, with a weak D call TRBD2 (5 bases). This receptor was obtained from a woman in her thirties or forties with Graves' ophthalmopathy. The sample consisted of blood. The CDR3 sequence: CSASEVGVPHEQYF. CDR3 bases: TGCAGTGCTAGTGAGGTGGGAGTTCCCCACGAGCAGTACTTC.